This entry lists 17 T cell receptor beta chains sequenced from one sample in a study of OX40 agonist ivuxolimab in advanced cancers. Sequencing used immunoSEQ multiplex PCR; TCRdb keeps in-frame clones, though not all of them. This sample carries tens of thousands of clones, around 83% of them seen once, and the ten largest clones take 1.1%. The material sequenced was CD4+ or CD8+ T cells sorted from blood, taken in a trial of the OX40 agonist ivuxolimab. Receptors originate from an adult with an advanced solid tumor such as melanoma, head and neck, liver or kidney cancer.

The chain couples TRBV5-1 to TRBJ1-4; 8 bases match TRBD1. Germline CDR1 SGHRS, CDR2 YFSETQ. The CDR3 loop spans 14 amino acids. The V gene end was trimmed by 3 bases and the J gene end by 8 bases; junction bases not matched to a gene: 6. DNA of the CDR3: TGCGCCAGCAGCTCGGGACAGGTCGAAGAAAAACTGTTTTTT. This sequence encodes CASSSGQVEEKLFF.

CDR3 region: CSAVRGAGETQYF. In nucleotides, the CDR3 is TGCAGCGCCGTGAGGGGGGCGGGGGAGACCCAGTACTTC. The V gene is TRBV29-1, the J gene TRBJ2-5; D is tentatively TRBD1 or TRBD2 (6 bases each). The germline V gene encodes CDR1 SQVTM and CDR2 ANQGSEA. The ends were cut back, 7 bases at V and 5 bases at J, with 17 bases in the middle. The CDR3 runs 13 residues.

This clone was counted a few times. Here the CDR3 DNA reads TGTGCCAGCACTCCGGACCGGGACAATGAGCAGTTCTTC. This encodes CASTPDRDNEQFF. The gene calls are TRBV2 and TRBJ2-1; D ambiguous. This CDR3 comprises 13 residues. The V end lost 7 bases, the J end lost 5 bases, and 12 bases lay between the germline ends. Germline V lookup: CDR1 SNHLY, CDR2 FYNNEI.

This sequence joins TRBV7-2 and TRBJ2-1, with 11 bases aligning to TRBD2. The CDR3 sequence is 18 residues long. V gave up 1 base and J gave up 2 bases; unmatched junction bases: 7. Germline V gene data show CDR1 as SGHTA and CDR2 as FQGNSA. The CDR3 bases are TGTGCCAGCAGCTTAGAACTAGCGGGAGTCCCAACCTACAATGAGCAGTTCTTC. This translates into CASSLELAGVPTYNEQFF.

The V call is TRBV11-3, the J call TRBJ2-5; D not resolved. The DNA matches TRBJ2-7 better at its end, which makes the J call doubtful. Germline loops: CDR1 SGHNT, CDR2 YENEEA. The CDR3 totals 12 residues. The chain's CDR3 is CASSLGSYEQYF. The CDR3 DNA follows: TGTGCCAGCAGCTTAGGGAGCTACGAGCAGTACTTC.

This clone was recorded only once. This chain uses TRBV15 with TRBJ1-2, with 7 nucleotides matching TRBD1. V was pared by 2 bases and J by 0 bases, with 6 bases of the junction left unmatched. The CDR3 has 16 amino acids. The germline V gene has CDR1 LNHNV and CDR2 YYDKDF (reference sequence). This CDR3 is CATSRLQGTPNYGYTF. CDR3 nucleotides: TGTGCCACCAGCAGACTACAGGGGACCCCTAACTATGGCTACACCTTC.

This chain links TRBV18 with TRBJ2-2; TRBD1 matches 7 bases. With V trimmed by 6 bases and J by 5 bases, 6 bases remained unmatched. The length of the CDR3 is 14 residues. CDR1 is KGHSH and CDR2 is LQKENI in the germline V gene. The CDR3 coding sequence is TGTGCCAGCTCTCGTGAACAGGGGACCGGGGAGCTGTTTTTT. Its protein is CASSREQGTGELFF. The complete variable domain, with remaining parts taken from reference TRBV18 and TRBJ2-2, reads NAGVMQNPRHLVRRRGQEARLRCSPMKGHSHVYWYRQLPEEGLKFMVYLQKENIIDESGMPKERFSAEFPKEGPSILRIQQVVRGDSAAYFCASSREQGTGELFFGEGSRLTVL.

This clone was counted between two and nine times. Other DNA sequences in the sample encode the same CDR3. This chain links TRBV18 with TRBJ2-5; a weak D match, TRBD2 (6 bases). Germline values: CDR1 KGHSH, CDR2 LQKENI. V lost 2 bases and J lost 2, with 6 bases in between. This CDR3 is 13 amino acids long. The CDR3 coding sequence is TGTGCCAGCTCACCAGGGGGGCAAGAGACCCAGTACTTC. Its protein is CASSPGGQETQYF.

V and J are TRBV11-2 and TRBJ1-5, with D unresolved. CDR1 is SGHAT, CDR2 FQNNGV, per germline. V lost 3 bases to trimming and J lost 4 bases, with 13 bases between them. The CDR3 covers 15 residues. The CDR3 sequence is CASSFNSDGNQPQHF. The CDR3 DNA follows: TGTGCCAGCAGCTTCAATTCCGACGGGAATCAGCCCCAGCATTTT.

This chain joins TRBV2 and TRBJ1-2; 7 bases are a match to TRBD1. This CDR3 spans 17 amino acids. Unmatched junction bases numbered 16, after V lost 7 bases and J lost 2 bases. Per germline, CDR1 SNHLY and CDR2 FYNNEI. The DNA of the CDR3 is TGTGCCAGCACCCTCAATACGCCGAGACAGGGAAACTATGGCTACACCTTC. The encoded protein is CASTLNTPRQGNYGYTF.

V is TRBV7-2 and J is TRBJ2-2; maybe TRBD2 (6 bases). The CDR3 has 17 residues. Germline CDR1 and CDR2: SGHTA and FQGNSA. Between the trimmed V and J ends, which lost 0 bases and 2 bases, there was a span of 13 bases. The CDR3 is CASSLASAGFNTGELFF. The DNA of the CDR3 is TGTGCCAGCAGCTTAGCGTCGGCGGGGTTCAACACCGGGGAGCTGTTTTTT.

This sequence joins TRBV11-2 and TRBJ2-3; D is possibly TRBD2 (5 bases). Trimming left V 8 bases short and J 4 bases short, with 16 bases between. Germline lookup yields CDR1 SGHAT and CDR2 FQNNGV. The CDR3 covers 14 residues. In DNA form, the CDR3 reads TGTGCCAGCTCCATAATATCGAGGGCAGATACGCAGTATTTT. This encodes CASSIISRADTQYF.

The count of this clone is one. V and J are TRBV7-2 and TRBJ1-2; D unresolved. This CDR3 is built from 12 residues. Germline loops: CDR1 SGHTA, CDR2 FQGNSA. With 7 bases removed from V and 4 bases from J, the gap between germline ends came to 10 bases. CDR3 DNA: TGTGCCAGCACGCAATGGCGCTATGGCTACACCTTC. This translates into CASTQWRYGYTF.

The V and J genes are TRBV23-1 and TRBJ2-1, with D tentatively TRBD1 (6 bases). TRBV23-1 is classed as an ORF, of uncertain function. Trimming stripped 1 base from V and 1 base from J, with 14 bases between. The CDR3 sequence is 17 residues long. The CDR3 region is CASSQFPGVLSYNEQFF. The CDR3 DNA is TGCGCCAGCAGTCAATTTCCAGGGGTTCTATCCTACAATGAGCAGTTCTTC.

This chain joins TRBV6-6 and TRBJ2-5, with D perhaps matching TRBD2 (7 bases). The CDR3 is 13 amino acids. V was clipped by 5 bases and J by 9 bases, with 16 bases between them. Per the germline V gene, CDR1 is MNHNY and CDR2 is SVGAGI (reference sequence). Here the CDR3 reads CASSTAGARAQYF. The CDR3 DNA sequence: TGTGCCAGCAGTACGGCGGGGGCCCGGGCCCAGTACTTC.

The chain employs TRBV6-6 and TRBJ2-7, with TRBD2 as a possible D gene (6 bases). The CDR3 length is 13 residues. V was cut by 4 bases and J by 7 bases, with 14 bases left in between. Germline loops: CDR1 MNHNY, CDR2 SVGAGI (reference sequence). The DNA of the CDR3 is TGTGCCAGCAGTTCCCTCCTGGCGGGAGAGCAGTACTTC. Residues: CASSSLLAGEQYF.

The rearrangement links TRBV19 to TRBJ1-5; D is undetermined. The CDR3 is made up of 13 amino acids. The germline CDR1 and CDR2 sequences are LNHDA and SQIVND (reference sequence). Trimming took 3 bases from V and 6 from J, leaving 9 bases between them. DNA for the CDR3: TGTGCCAGTAGTATCAACGGGCTTCAGCCCCAGCATTTT. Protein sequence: CASSINGLQPQHF.